This is a list of T cell receptor beta chains from one sample in a study of identical twins. TCRdb reanalysed the 5' RACE reads using MiXCR and keeps one entry per CDR3 protein. The sample holds 270,000 or so distinct CDR3 sequences, around 8.8% seen once. In addition, the sample was reused for a study of yellow fever vaccine responses in identical twins.

Sequencing was done on a sample of CD8+ T cells sorted from blood. Source of these receptors: a woman younger than 35 in good health. Both conserved end residues are part of each CDR3. A D gene is named only where the DNA matches it firmly. Only some rows state a clone size, as once, few, many or a class for expanded clones.

J gene: TRBJ2-7; D gene: .; clone size: .; V gene: TRBV20-1; CDR3 DNA: TGCAGTGCTTCTGAGCGGGCGTCCTACGAGCAGTACTTC; CDR3 protein: CSASERASYEQYF
J gene: TRBJ1-2; D gene: .; clone size: many; V gene: TRBV29-1; CDR3 DNA: TGCAGCTCCCAGGAGAGGGACTATGGCTACACCTTC; CDR3 protein: CSSQERDYGYTF
J gene: TRBJ2-7; D gene: .; clone size: many; V gene: TRBV7-2; CDR3 DNA: TGTGCCAGCAGCTTAGCGCTCGGGCTGAACTCCTACGAGCAGTACTTC; CDR3 protein: CASSLALGLNSYEQYF
J gene: TRBJ2-2; D gene: .; clone size: many; V gene: TRBV12-3/TRBV12-4; CDR3 DNA: TGTGCCAGCAGTTCGGGACTTAAAGACGGGGAGCTGTTTTTT; CDR3 protein: CASSSGLKDGELFF
J gene: TRBJ2-2; D gene: .; clone size: few; V gene: TRBV27; CDR3 DNA: TGTGCCAGCAGTCCTCGGGGGGCAGGAAACACCGGGGAGCTGTTTTTT; CDR3 protein: CASSPRGAGNTGELFF
J gene: TRBJ2-7; D gene: TRBD1; clone size: few; V gene: TRBV28; CDR3 DNA: TGTGCCAGCAGTTTAAGAATAGGGGGCAGCTACGAGCAGTACTTC; CDR3 protein: CASSLRIGGSYEQYF
J gene: TRBJ2-2; D gene: TRBD2; clone size: few; V gene: TRBV2; CDR3 DNA: TGTGCCAGCAGTGAAATAGCGGGGGCCTTCACCGGGGAGCTGTTTTTT; CDR3 protein: CASSEIAGAFTGELFF
J gene: TRBJ1-4; D gene: TRBD1; clone size: .; V gene: TRBV6-5; CDR3 DNA: TGTGCCAGCAGTCTACAGGACAGGACTAATGAAAAACTGTTTTTT; CDR3 protein: CASSLQDRTNEKLFF
J gene: TRBJ2-5; D gene: .; clone size: .; V gene: TRBV27; CDR3 DNA: TGTGCCAGCAGTTTATTGGGCAGGGAGACGGTAGAGACCCAGTACTTC; CDR3 protein: CASSLLGRETVETQYF
J gene: TRBJ2-1; D gene: TRBD2; clone size: few; V gene: TRBV7-9; CDR3 DNA: TGTGCCAGCAGCTTAGAGGGCGGGAGTGGCGACAATGAGCAGTTCTTC; CDR3 protein: CASSLEGGSGDNEQFF
J gene: TRBJ2-1; D gene: .; clone size: few; V gene: TRBV12-3/TRBV12-4; CDR3 DNA: TGTGCCAGCACCCCCCGGTCGGGCTATGAGCAGTTCTTC; CDR3 protein: CASTPRSGYEQFF
J gene: TRBJ2-7; D gene: TRBD2; clone size: .; V gene: TRBV7-2; CDR3 DNA: TGTGCCAGCAGGCCCACTAGCGCACCGGAGCAGTACTTC; CDR3 protein: CASRPTSAPEQYF
J gene: TRBJ1-1; D gene: .; clone size: many; V gene: TRBV7-2; CDR3 DNA: TGTGCCAGCAGCTCCAGTCCGAACACTGAAGCTTTCTTT; CDR3 protein: CASSSSPNTEAFF
J gene: TRBJ2-2; D gene: TRBD2; clone size: few; V gene: TRBV6-5; CDR3 DNA: TGTGCCAGCAGTTACACTAGCGGGGGGGCCACCGGGGAGCTGTTTTTT; CDR3 protein: CASSYTSGGATGELFF
J gene: TRBJ2-7; D gene: .; clone size: few; V gene: TRBV3-1; CDR3 DNA: TGTGCCAGCAGCCAGGAACCCCTTCCTTACGAGCAGTACTTC; CDR3 protein: CASSQEPLPYEQYF
J gene: TRBJ2-5; D gene: TRBD1; clone size: few; V gene: TRBV6-2/TRBV6-3; CDR3 DNA: TGTGCCAGCACCAGACAGGGGCAAGAGACCCAGTACTTC; CDR3 protein: CASTRQGQETQYF
J gene: TRBJ2-5; D gene: .; clone size: many; V gene: TRBV3-1; CDR3 DNA: TGTGCCAGCAGCCAAGACGGGGGCGGCCAAGAGACCCAGTACTTC; CDR3 protein: CASSQDGGGQETQYF
J gene: TRBJ2-3; D gene: TRBD1; clone size: few; V gene: TRBV7-7; CDR3 DNA: TGTGCTAGCAGCCCCGGGACAGGGGACTTTAGCACAGATACGCAGTATTTT; CDR3 protein: CASSPGTGDFSTDTQYF
J gene: TRBJ2-7; D gene: .; clone size: few; V gene: TRBV27; CDR3 DNA: TGTGCCAGCAGTTTGCATAGGGACACCTATACTTACGAGCAGTACTTC; CDR3 protein: CASSLHRDTYTYEQYF
J gene: TRBJ2-7; D gene: .; clone size: many; V gene: TRBV27; CDR3 DNA: TGTGCCAGCAGTTATAGCGGAGGGTATCGGGCCTACGAGCAGTACTTC; CDR3 protein: CASSYSGGYRAYEQYF
J gene: TRBJ2-1; D gene: .; clone size: many; V gene: TRBV4-3; CDR3 DNA: TGCGCCAGCAGCCAAGATGCAGTGGACCCCTACAATGAGCAGTTCTTC; CDR3 protein: CASSQDAVDPYNEQFF
J gene: TRBJ2-2; D gene: TRBD2; clone size: few; V gene: TRBV5-6; CDR3 DNA: TGTGCCAGCAGCGATGATATAGCGGGGGGGCGCACCGGGGAGCTGTTTTTT; CDR3 protein: CASSDDIAGGRTGELFF
J gene: TRBJ2-2; D gene: TRBD1; clone size: .; V gene: TRBV3-1; CDR3 DNA: TGTGCCAGCAGCGGGGGAGACAGGGGCGGGCGGTACACCGGGGAGCTGTTTTTT; CDR3 protein: CASSGGDRGGRYTGELFF
J gene: TRBJ1-3; D gene: .; clone size: few; V gene: TRBV27; CDR3 DNA: TGTGCCAGCGTGGGGGATGGAAACACCATATATTTT; CDR3 protein: CASVGDGNTIYF
J gene: TRBJ2-7; D gene: .; clone size: .; V gene: TRBV20-1; CDR3 DNA: TGCAGTGCTGGTTTAGGATCTTACGAGCAGTACTTC; CDR3 protein: CSAGLGSYEQYF
J gene: TRBJ2-3; D gene: TRBD2; clone size: many; V gene: TRBV5-1; CDR3 DNA: TGCGCCAGCAGCGTACAGGCGGGACTAGCGGGAGTCACAGATACGCAGTATTTT; CDR3 protein: CASSVQAGLAGVTDTQYF
J gene: TRBJ2-6; D gene: .; clone size: .; V gene: TRBV28; CDR3 DNA: TGTGCCAGCAGTCCCACGATGGGGTCCCGGGCCAACGTCCTGACTTTC; CDR3 protein: CASSPTMGSRANVLTF
J gene: TRBJ2-1; D gene: .; clone size: few; V gene: TRBV27; CDR3 DNA: TGTGCCAGCAGTTTATCTAGAGGGCAGGAAAAGTACAATGAGCAGTTCTTC; CDR3 protein: CASSLSRGQEKYNEQFF
J gene: TRBJ1-4; D gene: .; clone size: few; V gene: TRBV6-1; CDR3 DNA: TGTGCCAGCAGAACCGACAGGATTAATGAAAAACTGTTTTTT; CDR3 protein: CASRTDRINEKLFF
J gene: TRBJ2-7; D gene: TRBD2; clone size: many; V gene: TRBV7-2; CDR3 DNA: TGTGCCAGCAGCTTAGCCTTCGGGGGGAGGGCCGGTTACGAGCAGTACTTC; CDR3 protein: CASSLAFGGRAGYEQYF
J gene: TRBJ2-7; D gene: .; clone size: many; V gene: TRBV27; CDR3 DNA: TGTGCCAGCAGCTTGGGCAGATCCTACGAGCAGTACTTC; CDR3 protein: CASSLGRSYEQYF
J gene: TRBJ2-7; D gene: .; clone size: few; V gene: TRBV6-1; CDR3 DNA: TGTGCCAGCAGTGAATTTCGGGGTCGCTCCTACGAGCAGTACTTC; CDR3 protein: CASSEFRGRSYEQYF
J gene: TRBJ2-1; D gene: TRBD2; clone size: many; V gene: TRBV11-1; CDR3 DNA: TGTGCCAGCAGCCACGGCTCTAGCGGGAGTATGTCCTACAATGAGCAGTTCTTC; CDR3 protein: CASSHGSSGSMSYNEQFF
J gene: TRBJ2-5; D gene: .; clone size: .; V gene: TRBV3-1; CDR3 DNA: TGTGCCAGCAGTCATCGACTATTTCAAGAGACCCAGTACTTC; CDR3 protein: CASSHRLFQETQYF